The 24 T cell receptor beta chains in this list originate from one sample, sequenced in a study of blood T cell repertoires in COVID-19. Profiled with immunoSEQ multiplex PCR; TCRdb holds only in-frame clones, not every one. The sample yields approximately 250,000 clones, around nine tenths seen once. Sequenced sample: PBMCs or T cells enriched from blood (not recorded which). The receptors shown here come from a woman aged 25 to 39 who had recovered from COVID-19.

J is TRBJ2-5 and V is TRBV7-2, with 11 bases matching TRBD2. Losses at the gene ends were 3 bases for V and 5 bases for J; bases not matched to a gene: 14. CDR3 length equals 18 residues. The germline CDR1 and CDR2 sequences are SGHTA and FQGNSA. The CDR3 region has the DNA TGTGCCAGCAGCTTGCGCAAAATAGCGGGAGGGCCCTTGGAGACCCAGTACTTC. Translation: CASSLRKIAGGPLETQYF.

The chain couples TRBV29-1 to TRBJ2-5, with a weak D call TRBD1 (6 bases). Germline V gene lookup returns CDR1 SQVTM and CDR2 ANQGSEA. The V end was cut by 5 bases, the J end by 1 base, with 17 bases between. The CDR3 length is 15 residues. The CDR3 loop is CSVQRTGSGQETQYF. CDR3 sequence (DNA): TGCAGCGTTCAGAGAACAGGGAGCGGCCAAGAGACCCAGTACTTC.

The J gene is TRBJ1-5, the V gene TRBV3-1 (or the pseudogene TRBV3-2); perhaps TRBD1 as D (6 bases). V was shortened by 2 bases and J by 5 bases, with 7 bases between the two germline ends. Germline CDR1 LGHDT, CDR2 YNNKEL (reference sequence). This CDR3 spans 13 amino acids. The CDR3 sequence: CASSQHRDQPQHF. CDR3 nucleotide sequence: TGTGCCAGCAGCCAACACAGGGATCAGCCCCAGCATTTT.

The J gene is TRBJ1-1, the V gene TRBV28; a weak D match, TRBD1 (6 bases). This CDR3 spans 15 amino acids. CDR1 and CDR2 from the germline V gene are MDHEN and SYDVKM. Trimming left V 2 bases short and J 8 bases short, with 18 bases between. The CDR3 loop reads CASSLTGSIFWEAFF. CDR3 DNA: TGTGCCAGCAGTTTAACAGGGTCGATATTCTGGGAAGCTTTCTTT.

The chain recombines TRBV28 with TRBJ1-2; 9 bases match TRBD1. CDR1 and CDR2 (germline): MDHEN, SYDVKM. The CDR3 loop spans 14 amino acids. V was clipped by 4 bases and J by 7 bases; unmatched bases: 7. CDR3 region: CASSSTGGSAGYTF. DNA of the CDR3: TGTGCCAGCAGTTCCACAGGGGGCTCTGCTGGCTACACCTTC.

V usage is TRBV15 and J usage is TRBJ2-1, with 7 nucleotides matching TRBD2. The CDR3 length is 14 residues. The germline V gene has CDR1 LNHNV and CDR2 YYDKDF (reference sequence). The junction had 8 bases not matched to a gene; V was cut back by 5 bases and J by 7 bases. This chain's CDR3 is CATSGGLLKNEQFF. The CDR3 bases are TGTGCCACCAGCGGGGGACTATTGAAAAATGAGCAGTTCTTC.

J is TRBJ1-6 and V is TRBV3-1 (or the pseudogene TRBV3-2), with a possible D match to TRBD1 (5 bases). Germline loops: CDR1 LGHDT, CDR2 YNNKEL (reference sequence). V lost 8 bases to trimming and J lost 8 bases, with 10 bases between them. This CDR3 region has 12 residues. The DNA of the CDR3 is TGTGCCAGCTCTCAAGGGGATTCACCCCTCCACTTT. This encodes CASSQGDSPLHF.

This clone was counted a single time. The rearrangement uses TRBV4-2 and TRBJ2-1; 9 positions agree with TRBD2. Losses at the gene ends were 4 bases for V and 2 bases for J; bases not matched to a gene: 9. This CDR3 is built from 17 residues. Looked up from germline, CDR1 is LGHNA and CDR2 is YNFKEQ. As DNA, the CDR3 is TGTGCCAGCAGCCGGGATTTTAGCGGGAGCACCTACAATGAGCAGTTCTTC. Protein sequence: CASSRDFSGSTYNEQFF.

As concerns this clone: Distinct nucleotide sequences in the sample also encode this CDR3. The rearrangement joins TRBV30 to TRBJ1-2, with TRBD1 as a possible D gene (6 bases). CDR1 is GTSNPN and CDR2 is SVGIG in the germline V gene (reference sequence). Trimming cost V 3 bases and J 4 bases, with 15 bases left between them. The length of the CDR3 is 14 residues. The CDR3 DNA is TGTGCCTGGAGCGTTACAGGGTTGGGCTATGGCTACACCTTC. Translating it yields CAWSVTGLGYGYTF.

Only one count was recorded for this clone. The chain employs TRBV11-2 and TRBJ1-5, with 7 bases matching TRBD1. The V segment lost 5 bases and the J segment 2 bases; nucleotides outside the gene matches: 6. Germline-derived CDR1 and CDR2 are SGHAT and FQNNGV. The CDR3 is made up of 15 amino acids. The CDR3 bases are TGTGCCAGCAGCCTCGACAGGGCGGGCAATCAGCCCCAGCATTTT. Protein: CASSLDRAGNQPQHF.

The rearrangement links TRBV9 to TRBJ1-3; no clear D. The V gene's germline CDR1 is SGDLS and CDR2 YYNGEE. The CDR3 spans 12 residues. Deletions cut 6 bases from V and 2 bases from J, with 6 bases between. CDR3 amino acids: CASTRTGNTIYF. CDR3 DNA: TGTGCCAGCACCCGTACTGGAAACACCATATATTTT.

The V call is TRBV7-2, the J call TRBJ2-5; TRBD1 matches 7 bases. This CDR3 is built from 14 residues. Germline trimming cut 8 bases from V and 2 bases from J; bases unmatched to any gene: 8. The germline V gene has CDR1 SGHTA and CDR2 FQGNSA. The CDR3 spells CASGQGDLQETQYF. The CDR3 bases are TGTGCCAGCGGGCAGGGGGACCTACAAGAGACCCAGTACTTC.

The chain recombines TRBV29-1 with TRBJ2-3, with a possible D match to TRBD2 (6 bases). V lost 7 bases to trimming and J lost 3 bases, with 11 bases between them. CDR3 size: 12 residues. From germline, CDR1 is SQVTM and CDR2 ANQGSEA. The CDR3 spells CSGLTSTDTQYF. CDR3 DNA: TGCAGCGGCCTGACTAGTACAGATACGCAGTATTTT.

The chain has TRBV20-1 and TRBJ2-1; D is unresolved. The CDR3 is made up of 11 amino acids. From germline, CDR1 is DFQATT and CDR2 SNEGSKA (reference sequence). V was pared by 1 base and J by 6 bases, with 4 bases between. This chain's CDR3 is CSARASNEQFF. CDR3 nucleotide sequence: TGCAGTGCTAGAGCTAGCAATGAGCAGTTCTTC.

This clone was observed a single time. CDR3 sequence reads: CASTLDRGGDNEQFF. Here the CDR3 DNA reads TGTGCCAGCACCCTCGACAGGGGCGGTGACAATGAGCAGTTCTTC. The rearrangement uses TRBV28 and TRBJ2-1; 8 bases line up with TRBD1. The J segment lost 5 bases and the V segment lost 7 bases, leaving 10 bases of the junction unmatched. CDR1 MDHEN and CDR2 SYDVKM come from the germline V gene. This CDR3 comprises 15 residues.

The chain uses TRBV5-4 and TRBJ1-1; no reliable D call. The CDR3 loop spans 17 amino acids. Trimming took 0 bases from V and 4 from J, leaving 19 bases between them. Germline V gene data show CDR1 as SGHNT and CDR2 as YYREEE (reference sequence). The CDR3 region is CASSLGGGRRLGTEAFF. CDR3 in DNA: TGTGCCAGCAGCTTGGGCGGAGGGCGGCGTCTTGGCACTGAAGCTTTCTTT.

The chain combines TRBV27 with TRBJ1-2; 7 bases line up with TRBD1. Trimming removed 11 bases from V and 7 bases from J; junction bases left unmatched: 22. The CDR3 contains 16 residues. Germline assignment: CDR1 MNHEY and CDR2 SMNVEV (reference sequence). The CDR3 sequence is CAVSFKASGGSVGYTF. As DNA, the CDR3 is TGTGCCGTGAGTTTTAAGGCCTCAGGGGGATCGGTTGGCTACACCTTC.

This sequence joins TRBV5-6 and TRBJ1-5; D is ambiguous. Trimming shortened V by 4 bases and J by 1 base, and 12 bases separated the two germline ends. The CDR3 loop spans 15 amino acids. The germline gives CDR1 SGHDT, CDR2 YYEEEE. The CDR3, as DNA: TGTGCCAGCAGCGCGACCCCTAGGAGCAATCAGCCCCAGCATTTT. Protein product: CASSATPRSNQPQHF. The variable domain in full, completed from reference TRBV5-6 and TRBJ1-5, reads DAGVTQSPTHLIKTRGQQVTLRCSPKSGHDTVSWYQQALGQGPQFIFQYYEEEERQRGNFPDRFSGHQFPNYSSELNVNALLLGDSALYLCASSATPRSNQPQHFGDGTRLSIL.

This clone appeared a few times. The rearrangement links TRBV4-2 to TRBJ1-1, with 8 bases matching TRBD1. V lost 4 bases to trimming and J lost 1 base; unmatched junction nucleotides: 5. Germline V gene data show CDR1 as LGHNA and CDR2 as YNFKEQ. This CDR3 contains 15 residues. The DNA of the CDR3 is TGTGCCAGCAGCCGACCACAGGGGGGGAACACTGAAGCTTTCTTT. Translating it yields CASSRPQGGNTEAFF.

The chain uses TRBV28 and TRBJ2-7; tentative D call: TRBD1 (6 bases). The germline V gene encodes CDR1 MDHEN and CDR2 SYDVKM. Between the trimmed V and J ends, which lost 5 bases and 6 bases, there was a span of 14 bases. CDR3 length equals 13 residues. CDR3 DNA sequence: TGTGCCAGCAGTCCCCCTGCAGGGGCCGAGCAGTACTTC. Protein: CASSPPAGAEQYF.

The CDR3 DNA sequence: TGTGCCAGCAGCTTACAGGGAGGCGAGGGTGGCTACACCTTC. It translates to CASSLQGGEGGYTF. The chain links TRBV7-9 to TRBJ1-2; perhaps TRBD1 as D (5 bases). The CDR3 covers 14 residues. CDR1 SEHNR and CDR2 FQNEAQ come from the germline V gene (reference sequence). Trimming took 2 bases from V and 7 from J, leaving 14 bases between them.

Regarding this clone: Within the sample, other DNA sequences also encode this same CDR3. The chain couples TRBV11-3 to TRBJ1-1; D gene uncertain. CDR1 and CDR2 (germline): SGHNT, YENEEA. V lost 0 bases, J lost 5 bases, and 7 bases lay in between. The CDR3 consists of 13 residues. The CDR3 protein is CASSLDRGTEAFF. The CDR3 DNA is TGTGCCAGCAGCTTAGATCGGGGAACTGAAGCTTTCTTT.

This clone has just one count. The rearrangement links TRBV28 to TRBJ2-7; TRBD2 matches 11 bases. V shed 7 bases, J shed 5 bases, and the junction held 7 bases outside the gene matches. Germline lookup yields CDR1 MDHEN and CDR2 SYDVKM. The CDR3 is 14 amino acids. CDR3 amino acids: CASIGLAGGDEQYF. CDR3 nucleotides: TGTGCCAGCATTGGACTAGCGGGCGGCGACGAGCAGTACTTC.

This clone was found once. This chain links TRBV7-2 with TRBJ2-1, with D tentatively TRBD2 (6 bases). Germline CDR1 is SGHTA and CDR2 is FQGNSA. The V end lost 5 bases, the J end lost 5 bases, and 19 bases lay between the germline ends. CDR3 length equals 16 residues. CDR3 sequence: CASSPFTGSGDNEQFF. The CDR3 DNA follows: TGTGCCAGCAGCCCCTTTACCGGGAGTGGGGACAATGAGCAGTTCTTC.